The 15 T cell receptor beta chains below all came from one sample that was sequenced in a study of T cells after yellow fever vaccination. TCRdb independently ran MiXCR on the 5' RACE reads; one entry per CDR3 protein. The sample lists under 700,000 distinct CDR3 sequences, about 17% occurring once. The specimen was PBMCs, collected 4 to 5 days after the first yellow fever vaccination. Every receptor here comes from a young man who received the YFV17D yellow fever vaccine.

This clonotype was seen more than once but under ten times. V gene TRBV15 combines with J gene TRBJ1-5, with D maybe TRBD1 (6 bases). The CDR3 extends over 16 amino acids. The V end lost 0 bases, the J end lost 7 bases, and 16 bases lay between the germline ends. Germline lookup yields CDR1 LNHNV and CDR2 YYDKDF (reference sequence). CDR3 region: CATSRDRTGSGQPQHF. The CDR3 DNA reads TGTGCCACCAGCAGAGATCGAACAGGGTCGGGCCAGCCCCAGCATTTT.

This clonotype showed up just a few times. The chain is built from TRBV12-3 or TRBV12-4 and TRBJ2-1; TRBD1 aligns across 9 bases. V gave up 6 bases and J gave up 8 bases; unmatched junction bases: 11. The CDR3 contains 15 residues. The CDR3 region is CASRPTLQGAYEQFF. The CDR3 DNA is TGTGCCAGCAGGCCAACACTACAGGGGGCCTATGAGCAGTTCTTC.

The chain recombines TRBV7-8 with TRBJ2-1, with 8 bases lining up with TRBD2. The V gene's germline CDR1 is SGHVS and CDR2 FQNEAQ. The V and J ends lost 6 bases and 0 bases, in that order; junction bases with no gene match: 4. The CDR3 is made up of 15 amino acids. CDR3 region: CASRPRGVSYNEQFF. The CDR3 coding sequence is TGTGCCAGCAGACCGCGGGGGGTCTCCTACAATGAGCAGTTCTTC.

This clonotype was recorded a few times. Written as DNA, the CDR3 is TGTGCCAGCAGTATCGTCCGACAAGACACCGGGGAGCTGTTTTTT. Translating it yields CASSIVRQDTGELFF. This chain links TRBV27 with TRBJ2-2, with D hard to call. Germline CDR1 is MNHEY and CDR2 is SMNVEV (reference sequence). The V end was cut by 5 bases, the J end by 3 bases, with 13 bases between. The CDR3 is made up of 15 amino acids.

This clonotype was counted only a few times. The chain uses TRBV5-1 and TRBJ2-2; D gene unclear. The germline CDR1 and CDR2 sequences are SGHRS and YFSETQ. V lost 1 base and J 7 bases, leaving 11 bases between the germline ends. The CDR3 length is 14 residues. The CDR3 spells CASSLTSQFGELFF. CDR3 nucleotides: TGCGCCAGCAGCTTGACGTCACAGTTCGGGGAGCTGTTTTTT.

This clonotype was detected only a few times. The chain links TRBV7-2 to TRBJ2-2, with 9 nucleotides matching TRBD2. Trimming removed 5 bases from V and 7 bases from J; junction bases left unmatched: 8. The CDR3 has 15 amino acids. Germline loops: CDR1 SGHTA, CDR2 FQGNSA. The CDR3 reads CASSEQGLAGGELFF. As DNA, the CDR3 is TGTGCCAGCAGCGAACAGGGACTAGCTGGCGGGGAGCTGTTTTTT. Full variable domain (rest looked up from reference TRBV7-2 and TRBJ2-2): GAGVSQSPSNKVTEKGKDVELRCDPISGHTALYWYRQSLGQGLEFLIYFQGNSAPDKSGLPSDRFSAERTGGSVSTLTIQRTQQEDSAVYLCASSEQGLAGGELFFGEGSRLTVL.

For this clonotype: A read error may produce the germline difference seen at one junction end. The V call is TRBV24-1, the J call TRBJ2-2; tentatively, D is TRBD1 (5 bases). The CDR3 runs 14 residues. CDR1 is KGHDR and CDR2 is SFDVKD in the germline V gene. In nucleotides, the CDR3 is TGTGCCTCCAGTGACCCAAAAGGGGCCGGCGCGCTGTTTTTT. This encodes CASSDPKGAGALFF.

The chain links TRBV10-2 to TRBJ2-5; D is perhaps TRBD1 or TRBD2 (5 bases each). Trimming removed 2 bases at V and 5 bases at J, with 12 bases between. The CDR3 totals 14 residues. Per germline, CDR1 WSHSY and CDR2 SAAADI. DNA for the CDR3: TGCGCCAGCAGTGAGGTATGGGGGATGGAGACCCAGTACTTC. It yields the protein CASSEVWGMETQYF.

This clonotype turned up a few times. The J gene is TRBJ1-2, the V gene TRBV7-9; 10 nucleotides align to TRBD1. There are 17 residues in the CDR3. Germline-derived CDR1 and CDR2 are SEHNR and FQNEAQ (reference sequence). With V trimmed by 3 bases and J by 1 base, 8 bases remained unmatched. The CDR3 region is CASSFAGGQGNNYGYTF. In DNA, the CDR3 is TGTGCCAGCAGCTTTGCGGGGGGACAGGGGAATAACTATGGCTACACCTTC.

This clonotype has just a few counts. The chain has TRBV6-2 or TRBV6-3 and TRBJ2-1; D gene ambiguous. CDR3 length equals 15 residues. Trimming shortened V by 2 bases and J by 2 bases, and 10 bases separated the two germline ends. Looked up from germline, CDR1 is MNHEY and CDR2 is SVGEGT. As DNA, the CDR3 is TGTGCCAGCAGTTACGGTGCAGTTACCTACAATGAGCAGTTCTTC. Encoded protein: CASSYGAVTYNEQFF.

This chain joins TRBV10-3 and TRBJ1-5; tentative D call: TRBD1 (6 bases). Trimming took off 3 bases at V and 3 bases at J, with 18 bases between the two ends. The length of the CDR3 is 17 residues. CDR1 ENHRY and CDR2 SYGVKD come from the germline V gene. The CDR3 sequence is CAISDQKGGFDNQPQHF. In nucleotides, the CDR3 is TGTGCCATCAGTGATCAAAAAGGGGGTTTTGACAATCAGCCCCAGCATTTT.

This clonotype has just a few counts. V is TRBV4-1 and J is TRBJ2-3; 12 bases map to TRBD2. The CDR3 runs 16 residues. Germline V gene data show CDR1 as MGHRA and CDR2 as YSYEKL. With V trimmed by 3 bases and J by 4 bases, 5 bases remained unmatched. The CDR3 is CASSHLGLAGADTQYF. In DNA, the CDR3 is TGCGCCAGCAGCCACCTGGGACTAGCGGGTGCAGATACGCAGTATTTT.

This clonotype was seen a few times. CDR3 sequence (DNA): TGTGCCAGCAGCTCCGGGGGCGGGGGGCCCACTAACACCGGGGAGCTGTTTTTT. Encoded protein: CASSSGGGGPTNTGELFF. V and J are TRBV5-4 and TRBJ2-2; TRBD2 agrees at 8 bases. The CDR3 totals 18 residues. J was trimmed by 2 bases and V by 3 bases; bases with no gene match: 12. Germline V CDR1 and CDR2: SGHNT, YYREEE (reference sequence).

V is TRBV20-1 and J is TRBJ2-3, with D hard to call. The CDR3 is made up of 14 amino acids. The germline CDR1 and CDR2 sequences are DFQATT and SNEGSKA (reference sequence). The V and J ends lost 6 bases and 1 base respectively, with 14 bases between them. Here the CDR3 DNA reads TGCAGTGCCCAAGCGATTACTGGCACAGATACGCAGTATTTT. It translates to CSAQAITGTDTQYF.

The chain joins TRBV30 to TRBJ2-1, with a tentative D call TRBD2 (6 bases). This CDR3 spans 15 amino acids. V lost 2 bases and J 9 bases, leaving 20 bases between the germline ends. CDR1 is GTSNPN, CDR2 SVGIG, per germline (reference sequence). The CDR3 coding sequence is TGTGCCTGGAGTACTAGGGACTGGGCGAAGGGTGAGCAGTTCTTC. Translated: CAWSTRDWAKGEQFF. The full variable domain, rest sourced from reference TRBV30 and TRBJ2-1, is SQTIHQWPATLVQPVGSPLSLECTVEGTSNPNLYWYRQAAGRGLQLLFYSVGIGQISSEVPQNLSASRPQDRQFILSSKKLLLSDSGFYLCAWSTRDWAKGEQFFGPGTRLTVL.